This T cell receptor beta chain derives from a study of blood T cell repertoires in COVID-19. Per germline, CDR1 SGHTA and CDR2 FQGNSA. The CDR3 has 15 residues. Unmatched junction bases numbered 8, after V lost 5 bases and J lost 7 bases. Profiled with immunoSEQ multiplex PCR; TCRdb holds only in-frame clones, not every one. The sample shows about 81,000 clones, roughly four fifths of them seen only once. The sequence was collected from a human donor in a cohort sampled during active COVID-19. The chain carries TRBV7-2 and TRBJ1-6, with 7 bases identical to TRBD1. Sequenced sample: peripheral blood. CDR3 DNA: TGTGCCAGCAGCCTAGGTCCGGGACAGAATTCACCCCTCCACTTT. It specifies CASSLGPGQNSPLHF.